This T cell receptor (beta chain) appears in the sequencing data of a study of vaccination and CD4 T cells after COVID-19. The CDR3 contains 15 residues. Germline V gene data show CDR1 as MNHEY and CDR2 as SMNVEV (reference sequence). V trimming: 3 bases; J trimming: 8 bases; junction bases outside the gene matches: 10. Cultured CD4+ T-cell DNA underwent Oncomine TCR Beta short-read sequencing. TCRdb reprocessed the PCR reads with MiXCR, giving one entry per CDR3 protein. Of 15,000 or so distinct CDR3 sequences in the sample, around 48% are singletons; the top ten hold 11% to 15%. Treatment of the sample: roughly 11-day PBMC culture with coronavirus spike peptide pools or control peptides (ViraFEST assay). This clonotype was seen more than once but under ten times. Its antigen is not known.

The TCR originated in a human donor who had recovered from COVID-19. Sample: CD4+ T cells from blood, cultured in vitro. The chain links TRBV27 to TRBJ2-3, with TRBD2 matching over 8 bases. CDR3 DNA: TGTGCCAGCAGTTTGCTGGCGGCGGGGGGCGGTACGCAGTATTTT. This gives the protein CASSLLAAGGGTQYF.